This entry concerns a single T cell receptor beta chain. What it binds is unknown. CD45RO negativity and positive selection for CCR7 defined naive CD8 cells, a population that excluded terminally differentiated effector memory CD45RA+ cells. This specimen comes from a study of shared clonotypes between healthy human individuals. Study summary: There were three CD4 naive, three CD4 memory, two CD8 naive and one CD8 memory plates per donor.

General study points: Tissue TCR repertoires likely differ from these blood-only repertoires.

Each replicate PCR on the sorted subsets used approximately 180 ng DNA (around 30,000 T cell genomes). Generated by immunoSEQ multiplex PCR, the TCRdb table keeps only in-frame clones and is missing some. The data contain some 2 million clones, about 95% of them seen just once; the ten biggest clones take up roughly 1.2%. Germline CDR1 is WSHSY and CDR2 is SAAADI. The V end was cut by 6 bases, the J end by 4 bases, with 10 bases between. The CDR3 consists of 13 residues. This TCR was recovered from a man younger than 30 in good health. The specimen sequenced was naive CD8+ T cells sorted from blood. The chain joins TRBV10-2 to TRBJ1-5, with D unresolved. The CDR3 loop is CASSPYSNQPQHF. In nucleotides, the CDR3 is TGCGCCAGCAGCCCATACAGTAATCAGCCCCAGCATTTT.